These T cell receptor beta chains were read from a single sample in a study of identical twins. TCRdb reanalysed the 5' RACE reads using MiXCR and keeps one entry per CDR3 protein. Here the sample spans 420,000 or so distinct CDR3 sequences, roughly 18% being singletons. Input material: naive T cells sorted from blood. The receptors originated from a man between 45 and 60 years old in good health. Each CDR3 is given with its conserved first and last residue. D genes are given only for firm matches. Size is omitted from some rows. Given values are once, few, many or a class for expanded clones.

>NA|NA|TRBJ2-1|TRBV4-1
CASSPGGRDEQFF
TGCGCCAGCAGCCCGGGGGGCCGCGATGAGCAGTTCTTC
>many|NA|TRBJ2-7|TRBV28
CASSFLGSSYEQYF
TGTGCCAGCAGTTTCCTGGGGAGCTCCTACGAGCAGTACTTC
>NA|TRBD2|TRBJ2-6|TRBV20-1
CSASLAGVSGANVLTF
TGCAGTGCTAGTCTAGCGGGAGTTTCTGGGGCCAACGTCCTGACTTTC
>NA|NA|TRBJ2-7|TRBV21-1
CASSKVAFLGPGKLYEQYF
TGTGCCAGCAGCAAAGTGGCCTTTTTGGGTCCAGGGAAGCTCTACGAGCAGTACTTC
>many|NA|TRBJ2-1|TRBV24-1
CATSDHTSYSYNEQFF
TGTGCCACCAGTGACCATACTAGCTACTCCTACAATGAGCAGTTCTTC
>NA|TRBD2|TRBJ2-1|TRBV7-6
CASSTRLAGGPFEQFF
TGTGCCAGCAGCACGAGACTAGCGGGAGGGCCTTTTGAGCAGTTCTTC
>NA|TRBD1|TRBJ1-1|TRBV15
CATSRDRQGGNTEAFF
TGTGCCACCAGCAGAGACCGACAGGGGGGGAACACTGAAGCTTTCTTT
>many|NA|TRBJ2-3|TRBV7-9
CASSLDAYTQYF
TGTGCCAGCAGCTTAGACGCTTATACGCAGTATTTT
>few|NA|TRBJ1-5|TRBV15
CATSSPGGGRQPQHF
TGTGCCACCAGCAGCCCGGGTGGGGGCCGACAGCCCCAGCATTTT
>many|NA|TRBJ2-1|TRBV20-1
CSARDLEVAAFDNEQFF
TGCAGTGCTAGAGATTTGGAGGTGGCTGCTTTTGACAATGAGCAGTTCTTC
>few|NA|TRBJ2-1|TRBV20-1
CRLGGPGNEQFF
TGCAGACTGGGGGGGCCTGGGAATGAGCAGTTCTTC
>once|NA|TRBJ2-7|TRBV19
CASSTGSTEQYF
TGTGCCAGTAGTACAGGGTCCACCGAGCAGTACTTC
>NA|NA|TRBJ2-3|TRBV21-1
CASSKKEQGIRDTQYF
TGTGCCAGCAGCAAGAAGGAACAGGGGATTCGGGATACGCAGTATTTT
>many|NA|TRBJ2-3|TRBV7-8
CASSLVWGPGDTQYF
TGTGCCAGCAGCTTAGTTTGGGGGCCAGGAGATACGCAGTATTTT
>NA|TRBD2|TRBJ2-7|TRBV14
CASSQVAGGPYEQYF
TGTGCCAGCAGCCAAGTAGCGGGAGGCCCCTACGAGCAGTACTTC
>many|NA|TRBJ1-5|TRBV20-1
CSAAVTSNQPQHF
TGCAGTGCTGCCGTGACATCGAATCAGCCCCAGCATTTT
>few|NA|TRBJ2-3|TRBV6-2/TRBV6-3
CASSRTVSGVDTQYF
TGTGCCAGCAGTCGCACCGTAAGTGGTGTAGATACGCAGTATTTT
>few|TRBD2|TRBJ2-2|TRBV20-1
CSAPTKLAGGPIGELFF
TGCAGTGCTCCGACAAAACTAGCGGGAGGGCCCATCGGGGAGCTGTTTTTT
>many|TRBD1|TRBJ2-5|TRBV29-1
CSVATGTGQETQYF
TGCAGCGTCGCCACCGGGACAGGACAAGAGACCCAGTACTTC
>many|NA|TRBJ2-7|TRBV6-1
CASSAAASSTYEQYF
TGTGCCAGCAGTGCCGCCGCCTCGTCCACCTACGAGCAGTACTTC
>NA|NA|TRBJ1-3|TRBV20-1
CSARGPGLTAGNTIYF
TGCAGTGCTAGAGGCCCTGGACTTACAGCAGGAAACACCATATATTTT
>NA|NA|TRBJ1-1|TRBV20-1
CSARSPREGTTEAFF
TGCAGTGCTAGATCTCCAAGGGAGGGAACCACTGAAGCTTTCTTT
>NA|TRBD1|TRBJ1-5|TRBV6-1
CASRRQGLNQPQHF
TGTGCCAGCAGACGACAGGGTCTCAATCAGCCCCAGCATTTT
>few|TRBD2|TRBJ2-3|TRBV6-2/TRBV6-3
CASSYSGLAGLGDTQYF
TGTGCCAGCAGTTACTCAGGACTAGCGGGACTTGGAGATACGCAGTATTTT
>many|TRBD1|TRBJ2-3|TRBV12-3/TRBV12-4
CASSDRGYTQYF
TGTGCCAGCAGTGACAGGGGATATACGCAGTATTTT
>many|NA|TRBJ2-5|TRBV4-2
CASSRSSLVQETQYF
TGTGCCAGCAGCCGAAGTAGTTTAGTCCAAGAGACCCAGTACTTC
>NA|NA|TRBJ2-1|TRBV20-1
CSARTGTKAYNEQFF
TGCAGTGCTAGAACCGGGACCAAAGCCTACAATGAGCAGTTCTTC
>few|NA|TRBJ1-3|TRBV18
CASSPWASGNTIYF
TGTGCCAGCTCACCATGGGCCTCTGGAAACACCATATATTTT
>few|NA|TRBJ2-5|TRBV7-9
CASSFTTGAGEETQYF
TGTGCCAGCAGCTTTACTACAGGAGCCGGCGAAGAGACCCAGTACTTC
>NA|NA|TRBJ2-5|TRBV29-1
CSVVPGDSHETQYF
TGCAGCGTTGTGCCAGGTGATTCCCACGAGACCCAGTACTTC
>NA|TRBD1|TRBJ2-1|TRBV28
CASSRRQGGRNEQFF
TGTGCCAGCAGCCGCCGACAGGGGGGGAGGAATGAGCAGTTCTTC
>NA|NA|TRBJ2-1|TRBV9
CASSVGPDAYNEQFF
TGTGCCAGCAGCGTAGGTCCTGACGCCTACAATGAGCAGTTCTTC
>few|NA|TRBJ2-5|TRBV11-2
CASSLIQGQETQYF
TGTGCCAGCAGCCTTATACAGGGCCAAGAGACCCAGTACTTC
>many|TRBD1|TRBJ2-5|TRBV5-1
CASSGDRGTETQYF
TGCGCCAGCAGCGGGGACAGGGGGACAGAGACCCAGTACTTC
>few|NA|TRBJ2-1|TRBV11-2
CASRGGAGSSYNEQFF
TGTGCCAGCAGGGGGGGAGCCGGGAGCTCCTACAATGAGCAGTTCTTC
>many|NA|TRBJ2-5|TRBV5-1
CASSHLRADVQETQYF
TGCGCCAGCAGCCACCTGCGGGCGGACGTACAAGAGACCCAGTACTTC
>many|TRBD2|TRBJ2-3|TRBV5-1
CASSPRLAGSSDTQYF
TGCGCCAGCAGCCCTAGACTAGCGGGGTCCTCAGATACGCAGTATTTT
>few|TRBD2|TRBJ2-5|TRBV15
CATSRVASGGKETQYF
TGTGCCACCAGCAGAGTGGCTAGCGGGGGTAAAGAGACCCAGTACTTC
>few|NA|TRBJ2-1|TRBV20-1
CSANRQNNEQFF
TGCAGTGCTAATCGTCAGAACAATGAGCAGTTCTTC
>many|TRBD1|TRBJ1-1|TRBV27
CASGYKGGQLGLAFF
TGTGCCAGCGGATACAAAGGGGGACAGCTTGGATTGGCTTTCTTT
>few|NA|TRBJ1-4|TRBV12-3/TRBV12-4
CASRQGLNEKLFF
TGTGCCAGCAGACAGGGACTTAATGAAAAACTGTTTTTT
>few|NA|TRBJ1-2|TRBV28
CASSPGVLYGYTF
TGTGCCAGCAGTCCCGGGGTCCTCTATGGCTACACCTTC